This TCR beta chain was sequenced in a study of early T cells in non-severe SARS-CoV-2 infection. TCRdb passed the 5' RACE reads through MiXCR, listing each CDR3 protein once. The profile shows 65,000 to 75,000 distinct CDR3 sequences, approximately 13% of them singletons. V was shortened by 0 bases and J by 5 bases, with 17 bases between the two germline ends. The V gene's germline CDR1 is DFQATT and CDR2 SNEGSKA (reference sequence). The CDR3 runs 16 residues. The TCR originated in an adult who was a healthcare worker with PCR-confirmed SARS-CoV-2 infection or an uninfected control (not recorded which). The sample taken for sequencing was whole blood. The J gene is TRBJ1-5, the V gene TRBV20-1, with D possibly being TRBD1 (6 bases). The CDR3 loop is CSARDWTQGGYQPQHF. CDR3 nucleotides: TGCAGTGCTAGAGATTGGACACAGGGAGGGTATCAGCCCCAGCATTTT.